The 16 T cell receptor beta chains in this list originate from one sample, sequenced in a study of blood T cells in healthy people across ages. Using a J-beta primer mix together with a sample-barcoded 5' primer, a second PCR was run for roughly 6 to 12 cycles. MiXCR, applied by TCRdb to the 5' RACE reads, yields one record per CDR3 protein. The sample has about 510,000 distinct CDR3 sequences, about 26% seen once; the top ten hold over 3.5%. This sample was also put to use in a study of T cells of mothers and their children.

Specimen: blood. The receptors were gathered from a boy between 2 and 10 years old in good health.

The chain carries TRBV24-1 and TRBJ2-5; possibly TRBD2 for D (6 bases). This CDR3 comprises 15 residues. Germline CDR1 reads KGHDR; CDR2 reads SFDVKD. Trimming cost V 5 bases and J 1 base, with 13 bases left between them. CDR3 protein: CATSALGTFQETQYF. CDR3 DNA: TGTGCCACCAGTGCCCTGGGGACTTTCCAAGAGACCCAGTACTTC.

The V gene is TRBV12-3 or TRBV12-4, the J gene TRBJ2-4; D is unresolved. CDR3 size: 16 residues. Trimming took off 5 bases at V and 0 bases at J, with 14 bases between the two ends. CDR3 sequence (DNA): TGTGCCAGCAGTCCACGGACGGTTCTAGCCAAAAACATTCAGTACTTC. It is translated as CASSPRTVLAKNIQYF.

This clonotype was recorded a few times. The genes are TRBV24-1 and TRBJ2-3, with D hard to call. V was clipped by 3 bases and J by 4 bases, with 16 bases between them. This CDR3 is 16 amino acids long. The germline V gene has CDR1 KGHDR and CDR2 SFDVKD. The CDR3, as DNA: TGTGCCACCAGTGATCCCGGGCGCAACGCGGCAGATACGCAGTATTTT. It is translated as CATSDPGRNAADTQYF.

The chain's CDR3 is CASRPGTGREQYF. In DNA form, the CDR3 reads TGTGCCAGCAGGCCCGGGACAGGGCGCGAGCAGTACTTC. The chain combines TRBV6-5 with TRBJ2-5, with 9 bases identical to TRBD1. The DNA end lines up better with TRBJ2-7; the J call may be wrong. Germline values: CDR1 MNHEY, CDR2 SVGAGI. The CDR3 is 13 residues long.

CDR3 nucleotide sequence: TGTGCCAGCAGCCAAGATGTCGGCGGGAGGGCCTACAATGAGCAGTTCTTC. Amino acid sequence: CASSQDVGGRAYNEQFF. The chain links TRBV14 to TRBJ2-1, with 9 bases aligning to TRBD2. The germline CDR1 and CDR2 sequences are SGHDN and FVKESK. This CDR3 region has 17 residues. V lost 0 bases, J lost 2 bases, and 5 bases stayed unmatched. The variable domain in full, with the rest retrieved from reference TRBV14 and TRBJ2-1, is EAGVTQFPSHSVIEKGQTVTLRCDPISGHDNLYWYRRVMGKEIKFLLHFVKESKQDESGMPNNRFLAERTGGTYSTLKVQPAELEDSGVYFCASSQDVGGRAYNEQFFGPGTRLTVL.

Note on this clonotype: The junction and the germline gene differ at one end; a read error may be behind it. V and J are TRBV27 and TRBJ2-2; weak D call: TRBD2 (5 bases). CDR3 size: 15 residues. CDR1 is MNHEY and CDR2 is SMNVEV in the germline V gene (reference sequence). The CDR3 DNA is TGTGCCAGCAGATTATTTGTAGGGAGAGGCGGGGAGCTGTTTTTT. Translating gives CASRLFVGRGGELFF.

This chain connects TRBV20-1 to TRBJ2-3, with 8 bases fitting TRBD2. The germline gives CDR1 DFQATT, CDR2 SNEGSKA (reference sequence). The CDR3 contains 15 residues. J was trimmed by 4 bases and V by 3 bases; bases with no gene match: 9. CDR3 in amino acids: CSASLREGRADTQYF. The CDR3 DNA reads TGCAGTGCTAGTTTACGGGAGGGCCGCGCAGATACGCAGTATTTT.

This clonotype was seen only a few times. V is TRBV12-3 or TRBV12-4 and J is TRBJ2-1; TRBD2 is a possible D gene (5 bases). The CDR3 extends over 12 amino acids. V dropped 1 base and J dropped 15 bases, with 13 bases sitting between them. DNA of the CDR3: TGTGCCAGCAGTTTAGGGACTTCGGTTCTGTTCTTC. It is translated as CASSLGTSVLFF.

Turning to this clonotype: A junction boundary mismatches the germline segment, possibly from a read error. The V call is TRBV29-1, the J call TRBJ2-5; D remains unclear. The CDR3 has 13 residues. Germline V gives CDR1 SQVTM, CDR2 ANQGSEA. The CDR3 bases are TGCAGCGTTGTTGGACGGTTCCAAGAGGCCCAGTACTTC. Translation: CSVVGRFQEAQYF. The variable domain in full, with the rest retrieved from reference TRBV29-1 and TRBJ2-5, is SAVISQKPSRDICQRGTSLTIQCQVDSQVTMMFWYRQQPGQSLTLIATANQGSEATYESGFVIDKFPISRPNLTFSTLTVSNMSPEDSSIYLCSVVGRFQEAQYFGPGTRLLVL.

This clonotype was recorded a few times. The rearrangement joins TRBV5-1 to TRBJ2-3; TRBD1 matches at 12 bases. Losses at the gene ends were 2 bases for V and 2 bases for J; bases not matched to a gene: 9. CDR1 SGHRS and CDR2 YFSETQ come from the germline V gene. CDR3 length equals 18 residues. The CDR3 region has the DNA TGCGCCAGCAGCTTAACGGGACAGGGGGCGACCGACACAGATACGCAGTATTTT. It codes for CASSLTGQGATDTDTQYF. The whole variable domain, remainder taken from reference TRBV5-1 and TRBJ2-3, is KAGVTQTPRYLIKTRGQQVTLSCSPISGHRSVSWYQQTPGQGLQFLFEYFSETQRNKGNFPGRFSGRQFSNSRSEMNVSTLELGDSALYLCASSLTGQGATDTDTQYFGPGTRLTVL.

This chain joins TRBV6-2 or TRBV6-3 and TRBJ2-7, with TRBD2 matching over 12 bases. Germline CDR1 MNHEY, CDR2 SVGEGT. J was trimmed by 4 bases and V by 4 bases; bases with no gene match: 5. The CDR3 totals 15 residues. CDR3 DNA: TGTGCCAGCAGTTCCTGGACTAGCGGGGAGTACGAGCAGTACTTC. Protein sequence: CASSSWTSGEYEQYF.

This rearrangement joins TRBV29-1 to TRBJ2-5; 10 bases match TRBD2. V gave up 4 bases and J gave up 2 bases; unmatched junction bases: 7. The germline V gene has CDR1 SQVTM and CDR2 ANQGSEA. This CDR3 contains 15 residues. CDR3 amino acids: CSVVATAGGQETQYF. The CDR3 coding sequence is TGCAGCGTTGTAGCCACAGCGGGAGGGCAAGAGACCCAGTACTTC.

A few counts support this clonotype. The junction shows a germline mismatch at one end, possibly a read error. The CDR3 region is CASSVGRLAGGPSYNEQFF. The CDR3 DNA reads as TGTGCCAGCAGTGTAGGGAGACTAGCGGGAGGGCCCTCCTACAATGAGCAGTTCTTC. The V gene is TRBV9, the J gene TRBJ2-1, with 14 bases identical to TRBD2. In germline, CDR1 is SGDLS, CDR2 YYNGEE. The CDR3 extends over 19 amino acids.

The CDR3 loop reads CASRVETGGGQPQHF. In DNA form, the CDR3 reads TGTGCCAGCAGAGTGGAGACAGGGGGCGGGCAGCCCCAGCATTTT. The chain combines TRBV6-1 with TRBJ1-5; 10 nucleotides agree with TRBD1. The ends lost 6 bases at V and 7 bases at J; junction bases unmatched: 9. The CDR3 length is 15 residues. Germline CDR1 MNHNS, CDR2 SASEGT.

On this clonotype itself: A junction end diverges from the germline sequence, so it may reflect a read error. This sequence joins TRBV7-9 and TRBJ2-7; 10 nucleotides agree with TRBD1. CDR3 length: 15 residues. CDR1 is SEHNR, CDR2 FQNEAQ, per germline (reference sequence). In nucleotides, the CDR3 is TGTGCCAGCAGCGCCCGGGACAGGGGTTCCTACGAGCAGTACTTT. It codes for CASSARDRGSYEQYF.

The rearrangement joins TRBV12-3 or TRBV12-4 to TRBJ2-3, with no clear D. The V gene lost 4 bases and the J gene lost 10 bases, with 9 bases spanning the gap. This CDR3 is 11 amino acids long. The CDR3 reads CASSYTLSQYF. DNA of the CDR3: TGTGCCAGCAGTTATACCCTATCGCAGTATTTT.